One and the same sample provided the 4 T cell receptor beta chains below, sequenced in a study of response to subunit inactivated influenza vaccine. TCRdb reanalysed the RT-PCR reads using MiXCR and keeps one entry per CDR3 protein. The sample holds around 750,000 distinct CDR3 sequences, roughly 20% seen once. Material: PBMCs from blood, obtained about 5 days after vaccination. These receptors were obtained from a man aged 50 to 60 who received an inactivated influenza vaccine.

The V gene is TRBV7-2, the J gene TRBJ2-2; 7 bases are a match to TRBD2. The CDR3 has 17 amino acids. Trimming took 0 bases from V and 6 from J; bases not matched to a gene: 10. In germline, CDR1 is SGHTA, CDR2 FQGNSA. The CDR3 sequence: CASSLARRENVPGELFF. In DNA form, the CDR3 reads TGTGCCAGCAGCTTAGCTCGGCGGGAGAATGTTCCCGGGGAGCTGTTTTTT.

This chain links TRBV10-3 with TRBJ2-7; 12 nucleotides agree with TRBD2. With V trimmed by 1 base and J by 2 bases, 6 bases remained unmatched. The CDR3 loop spans 17 amino acids. Germline CDR1 ENHRY, CDR2 SYGVKD. CDR3 DNA sequence: TGTGCCATCAGTGAGTTGGGGACTAGCGGGCCTACCTACGAGCAGTACTTC. This encodes CAISELGTSGPTYEQYF.

This clonotype was picked up a small number of times. J is TRBJ2-2 and V is TRBV5-5; no firm D call. Germline V gene lookup returns CDR1 SGHKS and CDR2 YYEKEE (reference sequence). V lost 2 bases and J lost 1, with 12 bases in between. This CDR3 has 16 residues. DNA for the CDR3: TGTGCCAGCAGCTTTAGGGTCCTAGGGAACACCGGGGAGCTGTTTTTT. The encoded protein is CASSFRVLGNTGELFF.

In this sample, this clonotype turned up a few times. The J gene is TRBJ1-3, the V gene TRBV20-1; D is unresolved. V lost 1 base to trimming and J lost 0 bases, with 13 bases between them. Germline loops: CDR1 DFQATT, CDR2 SNEGSKA (reference sequence). The CDR3 loop spans 16 amino acids. CDR3 coding DNA: TGCAGTGCTAGAGGTCCGACCGTCAGCTCTGGAAACACCATATATTTT. Its translation is CSARGPTVSSGNTIYF.